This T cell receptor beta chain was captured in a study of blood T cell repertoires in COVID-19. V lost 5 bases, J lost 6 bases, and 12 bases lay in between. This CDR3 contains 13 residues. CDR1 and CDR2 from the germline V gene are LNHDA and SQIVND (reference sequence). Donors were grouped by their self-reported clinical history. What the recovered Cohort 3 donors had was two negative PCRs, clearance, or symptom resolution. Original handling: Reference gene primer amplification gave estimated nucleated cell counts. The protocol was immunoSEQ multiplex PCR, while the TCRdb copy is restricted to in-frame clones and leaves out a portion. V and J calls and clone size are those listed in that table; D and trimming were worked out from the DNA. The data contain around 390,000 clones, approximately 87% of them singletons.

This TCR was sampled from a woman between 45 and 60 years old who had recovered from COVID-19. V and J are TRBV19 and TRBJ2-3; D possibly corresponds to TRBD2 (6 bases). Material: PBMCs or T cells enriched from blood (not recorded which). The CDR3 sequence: CASSHPSDDTQYF. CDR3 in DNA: TGTGCCAGTAGTCACCCTAGCGACGATACGCAGTATTTT.